These 4 T cell receptor beta chains were all obtained from the same sample, sequenced in a study of regulatory T cells in long-lasting Graves disease. In building TCR beta libraries, iRepertoire HTBI primers were used together with Arm-PCR of CDR3 regions. Each CDR3 protein gets one entry after TCRdb re-called the multiplex PCR reads with MiXCR. The profile covers about 420,000 distinct CDR3 sequences, with about a quarter appearing a single time and 26% taken by the ten largest. The time point was: persistent/refractory GD, antithyroid drugs over 5 years with positive TRAb. Generation of the TCR library employed RNA extracted from PBMCs. Sequencing used peripheral blood mononuclear cells (PBMCs), obtained when the disease was refractory, from a patient treated with antithyroid drugs. Receptor source: a female donor with Graves disease.

The chain recombines TRBV15 with TRBJ1-2; possible D gene TRBD1, 5 bases. Per germline, CDR1 LNHNV and CDR2 YYDKDF (reference sequence). The CDR3 has 18 residues. Between the trimmed V and J ends, which lost 5 bases and 3 bases, there was a span of 25 bases. The chain's CDR3 is CATSFEPWGQPSDYGYTF. CDR3 nucleotides: TGTGCCACCAGCTTCGAACCATGGGGCCAGCCGTCGGACTATGGCTACACCTTC.

This clonotype was observed a handful of times. The genes are TRBV6-1 and TRBJ2-3, with D possibly being TRBD2 (5 bases). The germline V gene has CDR1 MNHNS and CDR2 SASEGT. The CDR3 covers 15 residues. V was cut by 6 bases and J by 2 bases, with 15 bases left in between. The CDR3 reads CASRTTPGITDTQYF. The CDR3 nucleotides are TGTGCCAGCAGGACTACGCCCGGAATCACAGATACGCAGTATTTT.

The chain employs TRBV3-1 and TRBJ1-1; D gene unclear. The germline V gene has CDR1 LGHDT and CDR2 YNNKEL (reference sequence). V was cut by 0 bases and J by 4 bases, with 12 bases left in between. This CDR3 has 15 residues. CDR3 sequence: CASSQDKAGLTEAFF. The CDR3 coding sequence is TGTGCCAGCAGCCAAGATAAGGCCGGACTCACTGAAGCTTTCTTT.

This clonotype has at least ten counts. V usage is TRBV2 and J usage is TRBJ1-1; 7 bases are shared with TRBD1. This CDR3 comprises 14 residues. Germline V gene lookup returns CDR1 SNHLY and CDR2 FYNNEI. V lost 3 bases and J lost 0; bases outside the gene matches: 1. CDR3 coding DNA: TGTGCCAGCAGTGAGACAGGGCTGAACACTGAAGCTTTCTTT. Protein sequence: CASSETGLNTEAFF.